This T cell receptor beta chain was identified during a study of T cells expressing NK-cell markers. Overall study: HCMV seropositivity characterized most of the eight sequenced donors, and seronegativity one.

The CDR3 consists of 13 residues. Germline V CDR1 and CDR2: WSHSY, SAAADI. Making the TCR beta cDNA relied on 5'RACE template switching with UMIs. TCRdb derives one entry per CDR3 protein from the 5' RACE reads, leaving out DNA. Across 8,000 or so distinct CDR3 sequences, the top ten clones capture around 9.3% of the sample. Material: blood T cells: a sorted CD56 or NKG2C T cell subset, CD4+ or CD8+ T cells, or bulk PBMC T cells (not recorded which). The TCR sequence derives from a man younger than 35 in good health. The V call is TRBV10-2, the J call TRBJ1-1; TCRdb designates TRBD1, a call that cannot be tested without DNA. The CDR3 here is CASSESTWGAAFF.